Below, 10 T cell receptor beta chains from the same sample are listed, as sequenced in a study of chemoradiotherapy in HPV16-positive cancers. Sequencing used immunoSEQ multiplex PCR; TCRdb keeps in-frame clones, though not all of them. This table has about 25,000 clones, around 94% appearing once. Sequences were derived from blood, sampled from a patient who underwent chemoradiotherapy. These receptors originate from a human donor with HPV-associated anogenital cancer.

CDR3 in DNA: TGTGCCAGCAGTTTAGACAGGGGGCGCACTGAAGCTTTCTTT. Encoded protein: CASSLDRGRTEAFF. The chain uses TRBV6-6 and TRBJ1-1, with 10 bases aligning to TRBD1. From germline, CDR1 is MNHNY and CDR2 SVGAGI (reference sequence). The CDR3 totals 14 residues. V gave up 4 bases and J gave up 4 bases; unmatched junction bases: 3.

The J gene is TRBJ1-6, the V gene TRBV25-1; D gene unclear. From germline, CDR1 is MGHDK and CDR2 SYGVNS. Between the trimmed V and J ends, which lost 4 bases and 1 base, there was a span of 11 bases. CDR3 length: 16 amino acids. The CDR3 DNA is TGTGCCAGCAGTGGGTCCCGAGGATCCTATAATTCACCCCTCCACTTT. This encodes CASSGSRGSYNSPLHF.

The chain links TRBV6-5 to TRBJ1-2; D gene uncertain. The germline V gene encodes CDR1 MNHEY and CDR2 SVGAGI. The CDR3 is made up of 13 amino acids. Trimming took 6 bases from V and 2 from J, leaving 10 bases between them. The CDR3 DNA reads TGTGCCAGCAGCCCCGTGGGCAACTATGGCTACACCTTC. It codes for CASSPVGNYGYTF.

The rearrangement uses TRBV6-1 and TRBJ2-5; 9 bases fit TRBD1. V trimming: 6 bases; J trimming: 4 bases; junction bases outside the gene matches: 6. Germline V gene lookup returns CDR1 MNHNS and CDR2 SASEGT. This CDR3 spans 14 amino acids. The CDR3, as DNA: TGTGCCAGCAGGGTAACAGGGGGCAGAGAGACCCAGTACTTC. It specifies CASRVTGGRETQYF.

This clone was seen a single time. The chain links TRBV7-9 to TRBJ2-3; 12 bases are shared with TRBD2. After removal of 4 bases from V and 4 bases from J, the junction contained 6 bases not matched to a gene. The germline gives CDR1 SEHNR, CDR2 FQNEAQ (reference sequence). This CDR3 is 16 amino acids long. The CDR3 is CASSWASGGAADTQYF. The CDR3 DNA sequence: TGTGCCAGCAGCTGGGCTAGCGGGGGGGCCGCAGATACGCAGTATTTT. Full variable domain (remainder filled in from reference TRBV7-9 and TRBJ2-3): DTGVSQNPRHKITKRGQNVTFRCDPISEHNRLYWYRQTLGQGPEFLTYFQNEAQLEKSRLLSDRFSAERPKGSFSTLEIQRTEQGDSAMYLCASSWASGGAADTQYFGPGTRLTVL.

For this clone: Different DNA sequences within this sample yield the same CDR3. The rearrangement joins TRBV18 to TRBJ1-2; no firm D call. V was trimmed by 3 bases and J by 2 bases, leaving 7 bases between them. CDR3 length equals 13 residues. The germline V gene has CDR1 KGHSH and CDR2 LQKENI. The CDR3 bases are TGTGCCAGCTCACCCGACGGAAACTATGGCTACACCTTC. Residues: CASSPDGNYGYTF.

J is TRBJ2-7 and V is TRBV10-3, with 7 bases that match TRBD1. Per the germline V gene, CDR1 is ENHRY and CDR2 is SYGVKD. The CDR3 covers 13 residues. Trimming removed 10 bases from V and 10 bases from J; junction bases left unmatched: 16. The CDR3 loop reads CATLGRGQIFQYF. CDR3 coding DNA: TGTGCCACCCTGGGAAGGGGGCAAATTTTCCAGTACTTC.

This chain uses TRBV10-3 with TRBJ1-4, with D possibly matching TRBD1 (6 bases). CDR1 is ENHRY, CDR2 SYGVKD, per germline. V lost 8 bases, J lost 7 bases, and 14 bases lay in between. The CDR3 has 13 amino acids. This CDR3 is CAIAGGQGEKLFF. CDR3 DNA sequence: TGTGCCATCGCCGGGGGGCAGGGTGAAAAACTGTTTTTT.

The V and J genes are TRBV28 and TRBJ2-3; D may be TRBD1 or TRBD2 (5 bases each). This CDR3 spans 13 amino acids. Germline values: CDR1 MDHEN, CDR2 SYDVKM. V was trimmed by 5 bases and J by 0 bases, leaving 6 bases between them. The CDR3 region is CASSGTSTDTQYF. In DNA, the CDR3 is TGTGCCAGCAGTGGGACGAGCACAGATACGCAGTATTTT.

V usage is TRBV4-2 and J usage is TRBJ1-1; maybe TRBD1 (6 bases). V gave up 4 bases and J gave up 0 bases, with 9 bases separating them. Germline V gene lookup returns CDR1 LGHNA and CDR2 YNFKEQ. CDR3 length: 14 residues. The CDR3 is CASSLDRLNTEAFF. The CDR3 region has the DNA TGTGCCAGCAGCCTGGACAGATTGAACACTGAAGCTTTCTTT.